A single sample gave rise to the 14 T cell receptor beta chains below, sequenced in a study of neurological immune-mediated disorders (dated by TCRdb to 2018 to 2020). The method was 5' RACE. Sequencing relied on an Illumina HiSeq 2500. TCRdb applied fastp at Q25 and MiXCR to the public reads, then kept only in-frame beta chains. CDR3 protein sequences are deduplicated, and each keeps its most common genes and DNA. The sample profile shows approximately 40,000 distinct CDR3 sequences; 20% to 25% of them were found once. Roughly 4% of the sample is taken by the ten largest. The time point label corresponds to: technical triplicate 3. Sequencing input: PBMCs. The receptors here all came from a man aged 55 to 69 with HTLV-1-associated myelopathy (HAM/TSP).

Note on this clonotype: A much larger clone differs by one base, so this may be a read error. This chain uses TRBV19 with TRBJ1-1; TRBD1 aligns across 7 bases. Germline-derived CDR1 and CDR2 are LNHDA and SQIVND (reference sequence). This CDR3 has 15 amino acids. The V gene end was trimmed by 5 bases and the J gene end by 1 base; junction bases not matched to a gene: 7. As DNA, the CDR3 is TGTGCCAGTAGTTTGGCAGGGGGAGGGAACACTGAAGCTTTCTTT. Amino acids: CASSLAGGGNTEAFF.

This clonotype showed up many times. This chain joins TRBV11-2 and TRBJ2-1, with 12 bases aligning to TRBD1. V lost 7 bases, J lost 8 bases, and 6 bases stayed unmatched. The CDR3 covers 14 residues. Germline CDR1 is SGHAT and CDR2 is FQNNGV. CDR3: CASTVGTGGHEQFF. For the CDR3, the DNA is TGTGCCAGCACCGTCGGGACAGGGGGCCATGAGCAGTTCTTC.

In this sample, this clonotype turned up many times. V and J are TRBV6-2 or TRBV6-3 and TRBJ2-7; the D gene is possibly TRBD1 (6 bases). Germline V CDR1 and CDR2: MNHEY, SVGEGT. The germline V and J ends were trimmed by 7 bases and 2 bases, with 18 bases remaining between them. This CDR3 is built from 15 residues. In DNA form, the CDR3 reads TGTGCCAGCACCCGACCAGGGGACCCACCCTACGAGCAGTACTTC. Protein product: CASTRPGDPPYEQYF.

This clonotype was seen many times. The chain has TRBV12-3 or TRBV12-4 and TRBJ2-7; a weak D match, TRBD2 (6 bases). V was trimmed by 3 bases and J by 0 bases, leaving 9 bases between them. The CDR3 is made up of 14 amino acids. The CDR3 is CASSFSGSSYEQYF. In nucleotides, the CDR3 is TGTGCCAGCAGTTTCTCCGGGAGCTCCTACGAGCAGTACTTC.

Ten or more counts support this clonotype. Because it lacks the conserved phenylalanine or tryptophan at the end, this CDR3 is likely a read error. Because the CDR3's place on the DNA is in doubt, the DNA is left out and the CDR3 is given as listed by TCRdb. The chain joins TRBV5-6 to TRBJ1-1; whether TRBD1, the table's D call, matches the DNA was not checked. Germline lookup yields CDR1 SGHDT and CDR2 YYEEEE. The CDR3 is 13 residues long, ends included. Here the CDR3 reads CASSLGDRGLVFP.

This clonotype was picked up many times. The chain joins TRBV20-1 to TRBJ1-6; D is uncertain. Trimming pared 4 bases from V and 8 bases from J, leaving 12 bases between. Germline-derived CDR1 and CDR2 are DFQATT and SNEGSKA (reference sequence). The CDR3 sequence is 13 residues long. The CDR3 region has the DNA TGCAGTGCTACCGGGCTCCGTGATTCACCCCTCCACTTT. Translation gives CSATGLRDSPLHF.

This clonotype appeared a few times. The chain is built from TRBV5-1 and TRBJ2-7; weak D call: TRBD2 (6 bases). The germline V gene encodes CDR1 SGHRS and CDR2 YFSETQ. This CDR3 has 14 residues. Trimming took off 3 bases at V and 0 bases at J, with 10 bases between the two ends. DNA for the CDR3: TGCGCCAGCAGCTCGGACTATCCCTCCTACGAGCAGTACTTC. The encoded protein is CASSSDYPSYEQYF.

This clonotype has at least ten counts. The V and J genes are TRBV7-9 and TRBJ1-2; D possibly corresponds to TRBD1 (6 bases). V lost 2 bases and J 8 bases, leaving 12 bases between the germline ends. The CDR3 covers 13 residues. Germline V gives CDR1 SEHNR, CDR2 FQNEAQ (reference sequence). The DNA for the CDR3 is TGTGCCAGCAGCTTATCCAGGGGCCGCGGCTACACCTTC. Encoded protein: CASSLSRGRGYTF.

This clonotype came up many times. The V call is TRBV5-1, the J call TRBJ1-1; D not certain. V was pared by 0 bases and J by 8 bases, with 11 bases between. The CDR3 has 13 amino acids. Germline loops: CDR1 SGHRS, CDR2 YFSETQ. CDR3 nucleotides: TGCGCCAGCAGCTTGGTAGGAGGTGAGGAAGCTTTCTTT. Amino acid sequence: CASSLVGGEEAFF.

Ten or more counts support this clonotype. The CDR3 sequence: CASSELGPTDTQYF. The CDR3 DNA sequence: TGTGCCAGCAGTGAACTGGGACCCACAGATACGCAGTATTTT. This rearrangement joins TRBV25-1 to TRBJ2-3; D tentatively reads TRBD1 or TRBD2 (5 bases each). This CDR3 has 14 amino acids. The V end lost 2 bases, the J end lost 2 bases, and 8 bases lay between the germline ends. Germline-derived CDR1 and CDR2 are MGHDK and SYGVNS.

This clonotype is medium-sized by share. The chain is built from TRBV20-1 and TRBJ2-5; possibly TRBD2 for D (6 bases). The CDR3 length is 13 residues. Trimming left V 2 bases short and J 5 bases short, with 12 bases between. Germline CDR1 is DFQATT and CDR2 is SNEGSKA (reference sequence). CDR3 sequence reads: CSARMDYVETQYF. As DNA, the CDR3 is TGCAGTGCTAGAATGGACTACGTGGAGACCCAGTACTTC.

This clonotype was seen at least ten times. V gene TRBV2 combines with J gene TRBJ1-1; TRBD1 agrees at 7 bases. CDR3 length: 15 residues. Trimming removed 0 bases from V and 8 bases from J; junction bases left unmatched: 9. Looked up from germline, CDR1 is SNHLY and CDR2 is FYNNEI. For the CDR3, the DNA is TGTGCCAGCAGTGAAGCTGGGGACAGAGCTGGGGAAGCTTTCTTT. This gives the protein CASSEAGDRAGEAFF.

This clonotype occurred many times. V gene TRBV20-1 combines with J gene TRBJ1-5; D is undetermined. Germline CDR1 is DFQATT and CDR2 is SNEGSKA (reference sequence). The CDR3 runs 13 residues. V dropped 0 bases and J dropped 3 bases, with 6 bases sitting between them. CDR3 nucleotide sequence: TGCAGTGCTAGAGAACAGATCAATCAGCCCCAGCATTTT. Translated: CSAREQINQPQHF.

This clonotype was seen ten or more times. The chain recombines TRBV7-2 with TRBJ2-1; 10 bases agree with TRBD2. The J segment lost 7 bases and the V segment lost 5 bases, leaving 8 bases of the junction unmatched. The V gene's germline CDR1 is SGHTA and CDR2 FQGNSA. The CDR3 totals 15 residues. CDR3 nucleotides: TGTGCCAGCAGCCCGATCGGGACTAGCGAAAATGAGCAGTTCTTC. Protein product: CASSPIGTSENEQFF.